Each of the 29 T cell receptor beta chains below was sequenced from the same sample in a study of blood T cell repertoires in COVID-19. TCRdb's table, derived via immunoSEQ multiplex PCR, lists solely in-frame clones and lacks some. The table includes approximately 140,000 clones, around 88% detected once. Sequencing was performed on peripheral blood. The source is a man aged 45-65 years with active or convalescent COVID-19.

The count of this clone is one. The CDR3 coding sequence is TGTGCCAGCAGTCGGGGGAGCAATCAGCCCCAGCATTTT. This encodes CASSRGSNQPQHF. The chain recombines TRBV6-5 with TRBJ1-5; TRBD1 is a possible D gene (5 bases). This CDR3 spans 13 amino acids. Trimming removed 5 bases from V and 1 base from J, with 6 bases in between. The germline CDR1 and CDR2 sequences are MNHEY and SVGAGI.

The chain employs TRBV10-3 and TRBJ2-1, with unresolved D. The CDR3 contains 13 residues. With 0 bases removed from V and 9 bases from J, the gap between germline ends came to 9 bases. Germline CDR1 and CDR2: ENHRY and SYGVKD. This CDR3 reads CAISESTGSEQFF. Here the CDR3 DNA reads TGTGCCATCAGTGAGTCGACGGGTAGTGAGCAGTTCTTC.

This clone was detected a few times. The V and J genes are TRBV20-1 and TRBJ1-5, with D maybe TRBD1 (5 bases). The CDR3 loop spans 19 amino acids. CDR1 and CDR2 (germline): DFQATT, SNEGSKA (reference sequence). Trimming stripped 3 bases from V and 6 bases from J, with 30 bases between. Written as DNA, the CDR3 is TGCAGTGCTAGTTCTCTCTTATCAACTTTAGGGGCTTCCAGTCAGCCCCAGCATTTT. Translating gives CSASSLLSTLGASSQPQHF.

V is TRBV10-1 and J is TRBJ2-7; maybe TRBD2 (5 bases). CDR3 size: 13 residues. Per germline, CDR1 WNHNN and CDR2 SYGVQD (reference sequence). Trimming took 2 bases from V and 7 from J, leaving 12 bases between them. CDR3 DNA sequence: TGCGCCAGCAGTGAGCCCGAATCGGGGGAGCAGTACTTC. Amino acid sequence: CASSEPESGEQYF.

The chain links TRBV27 to TRBJ2-5; the match to TRBD1 covers 9 bases. This CDR3 region has 15 residues. Germline V gives CDR1 MNHEY, CDR2 SMNVEV (reference sequence). Trimming cost V 1 base and J 6 bases; bases outside gene matches: 6. The CDR3 protein is CASSLLGQGLKTQYF. In DNA form, the CDR3 reads TGTGCCAGCAGTTTATTGGGACAGGGTTTGAAGACCCAGTACTTC.

The chain joins TRBV18 to TRBJ2-3; TRBD2 matches at 10 bases. This CDR3 spans 16 amino acids. V lost 5 bases to trimming and J lost 0 bases; unmatched junction nucleotides: 5. Germline CDR1 reads KGHSH; CDR2 reads LQKENI. DNA of the CDR3: TGTGCCAGCTCAAGAGCGACTAGCGGGAGCACAGATACGCAGTATTTT. It specifies CASSRATSGSTDTQYF.

Only one count was recorded for this clone. The chain is built from TRBV6-2 or TRBV6-3 and TRBJ2-6; D may be TRBD1 (5 bases). The CDR3 contains 16 residues. Trimming cost V 6 bases and J 2 bases, with 14 bases left between them. The V gene's germline CDR1 is MNHEY and CDR2 SVGEGT. The CDR3 nucleotides read TGTGCCAGCAGCCCTAGACAGTATACTGGGGCCAACGTCCTGACTTTC. Its translation: CASSPRQYTGANVLTF.

This chain connects TRBV7-9 to TRBJ1-5, with a weak D call TRBD1 (6 bases). Per the germline V gene, CDR1 is SEHNR and CDR2 is FQNEAQ (reference sequence). Trimming took 5 bases from V and 0 from J, leaving 8 bases between them. There are 14 residues in the CDR3. In DNA form, the CDR3 reads TGTGCCAGCAGCAAACAGGGTAGCAATCAGCCCCAGCATTTT. It translates to CASSKQGSNQPQHF.

Points on this clone: Other DNA sequences in the sample encode the same CDR3. The V call is TRBV6-5, the J call TRBJ1-1; the match to TRBD1 covers 7 bases. The length of the CDR3 is 13 residues. The germline CDR1 and CDR2 sequences are MNHEY and SVGAGI. The V gene end was trimmed by 6 bases and the J gene end by 3 bases; junction bases not matched to a gene: 4. CDR3 loop: CASRPQGDTEAFF. The CDR3 DNA reads TGTGCCAGCAGACCGCAGGGGGACACTGAAGCTTTCTTT.

The chain employs TRBV6-5 and TRBJ2-3; 9 positions agree with TRBD1. CDR3 size: 14 residues. The germline V gene has CDR1 MNHEY and CDR2 SVGAGI. After removal of 5 bases from V and 5 bases from J, the junction contained 5 bases not matched to a gene. The CDR3 region is CASSRTGGEDTQYF. CDR3 bases: TGTGCCAGCAGTCGAACAGGGGGCGAAGATACGCAGTATTTT.

V and J are TRBV18 and TRBJ2-5, with D possibly being TRBD2 (5 bases). The CDR3 totals 12 residues. The V gene's germline CDR1 is KGHSH and CDR2 LQKENI. Trimming stripped 2 bases from V and 5 bases from J, with 6 bases between. The CDR3 DNA reads as TGTGCCAGCTCACCAGGGGAGGAGACCCAGTACTTC. It encodes CASSPGEETQYF.

The chain is built from TRBV3-1 (or the pseudogene TRBV3-2) and TRBJ1-4; tentatively, D is TRBD1 (6 bases). Trimming removed 3 bases from V and 9 bases from J, with 14 bases in between. The CDR3 covers 14 residues. Per germline, CDR1 LGHDT and CDR2 YNNKEL (reference sequence). In DNA, the CDR3 is TGTGCCAGCAGCCAGTTGCAGGGGTATAAAAAACTGTTTTTT. Protein product: CASSQLQGYKKLFF.

This clone was seen a single time. CDR3 in amino acids: CASSPGRYEQYF. The CDR3 region has the DNA TGTGCCAGCAGCCCTGGGAGATACGAGCAGTACTTC. This chain joins TRBV12-3 or TRBV12-4 and TRBJ2-7, with a tentative D call TRBD2 (5 bases). V was trimmed by 6 bases and J by 4 bases, leaving 10 bases between them. The CDR3 spans 12 residues.

The chain combines TRBV5-1 with TRBJ2-3, with TRBD1 identical over 9 bases. This CDR3 has 16 amino acids. Trimming at V came to 0 bases and at J to 1 base, leaving 3 bases not matched to a gene. CDR1 SGHRS and CDR2 YFSETQ come from the germline V gene. The CDR3 nucleotides are TGCGCCAGCAGCTTGGGGGACAGGGTAGGCACAGATACGCAGTATTTT. Amino acids: CASSLGDRVGTDTQYF.

The gene calls are TRBV10-3 and TRBJ1-2; 9 nucleotides line up with TRBD1. This CDR3 is 16 amino acids long. Germline-derived CDR1 and CDR2 are ENHRY and SYGVKD. V gave up 5 bases and J gave up 4 bases; unmatched junction bases: 11. CDR3 sequence reads: CAISTGTGWSAYGYTF. The CDR3 bases are TGTGCCATCAGTACCGGGACAGGGTGGTCCGCCTATGGCTACACCTTC.

This clone has a handful of counts. The chain joins TRBV7-6 to TRBJ2-7; 14 bases are a match to TRBD2. V trimming: 4 bases; J trimming: 5 bases; junction bases outside the gene matches: 7. The CDR3 is 16 residues long. Per the germline V gene, CDR1 is SGHVS and CDR2 is FNYEAQ. The DNA for the CDR3 is TGTGCCAGCAGCTCCAGACTAGCGGGAGGGCAGGACGAGCAGTACTTC. Amino acids: CASSSRLAGGQDEQYF.

The chain recombines TRBV6-1 with TRBJ1-1, with D unclear. The CDR3 length is 15 residues. Germline assignment: CDR1 MNHNS and CDR2 SASEGT. The ends were cut back, 0 bases at V and 11 bases at J, with 19 bases in the middle. CDR3 protein: CASSEAVIAQNLAFF. The DNA of the CDR3 is TGTGCCAGCAGTGAAGCGGTAATCGCACAGAACCTTGCTTTCTTT.

CDR3 nucleotide sequence: TGTGCCAGCGGGGGTAGCGCCAAACCCAGGGGTGAGCAGTTCTTC. The encoded protein is CASGGSAKPRGEQFF. V usage is TRBV7-9 and J usage is TRBJ2-1; a weak D match, TRBD1 (6 bases). Trimming cost V 8 bases and J 9 bases, with 23 bases left between them. This CDR3 is 15 amino acids long. Germline V gene sequence: CDR1 SEHNR, CDR2 FQNEAQ (reference sequence). Filled out from reference TRBV7-9 and TRBJ2-1, the complete variable domain reads DTGVSQNPRHKITKRGQNVTFRCDPISEHNRLYWYRQTLGQGPEFLTYFQNEAQLEKSRLLSDRFSAERPKGSFSTLEIQRTEQGDSAMYLCASGGSAKPRGEQFFGPGTRLTVL.

The gene calls are TRBV20-1 and TRBJ2-1; possible D gene TRBD2, 6 bases. The length of the CDR3 is 11 residues. Germline lookup yields CDR1 DFQATT and CDR2 SNEGSKA (reference sequence). Trimming removed 7 bases from V and 10 bases from J, with 14 bases in between. CDR3 coding DNA: TGCAGTGGACGGCGGGGCGGGGAGCAGTTCTTC. Its translation: CSGRRGGEQFF.

V gene TRBV29-1 combines with J gene TRBJ1-2; TRBD1 matches at 9 bases. V lost 5 bases to trimming and J lost 7 bases; unmatched junction nucleotides: 8. CDR3 size: 13 residues. CDR1 and CDR2 from the germline V gene are SQVTM and ANQGSEA. CDR3 nucleotide sequence: TGCAGCGTTAGTGGGGACAGGGTCAGTGGCTACACCTTC. It is translated as CSVSGDRVSGYTF.

In its sample, this clone was seen once. Written as DNA, the CDR3 is TGTGCCAGCAGTCCGACAGTCACTAATGAAAAACTGTTTTTT. This sequence encodes CASSPTVTNEKLFF. The chain uses TRBV28 and TRBJ1-4; TRBD1 is a possible D gene (5 bases). Trimming pared 5 bases from V and 2 bases from J, leaving 9 bases between. This CDR3 is built from 14 residues. CDR1 and CDR2 from the germline V gene are MDHEN and SYDVKM.

The V and J genes are TRBV5-4 and TRBJ1-2; 7 bases match TRBD1. In germline, CDR1 is SGHNT, CDR2 YYREEE (reference sequence). V lost 4 bases and J lost 2; bases outside the gene matches: 11. CDR3 length equals 16 residues. This CDR3 reads CASSLPRDSVNYGYTF. The CDR3 bases are TGTGCCAGCAGCCTACCTCGGGACAGTGTGAACTATGGCTACACCTTC.

The rearrangement joins TRBV14 to TRBJ1-6; TRBD1 aligns across 8 bases. The V segment lost 4 bases and the J segment 9 bases; nucleotides outside the gene matches: 5. The germline V gene encodes CDR1 SGHDN and CDR2 FVKESK. The CDR3 is 14 amino acids. CDR3 sequence reads: CASSRTGKLSPLHF. The CDR3 bases are TGTGCCAGCAGCCGGACAGGGAAACTTTCACCCCTCCACTTT.

The V and J genes are TRBV28 and TRBJ1-5, with D perhaps TRBD1 (6 bases). Germline loops: CDR1 MDHEN, CDR2 SYDVKM. Trimming pared 5 bases from V and 1 base from J, leaving 15 bases between. This CDR3 comprises 16 residues. The CDR3 DNA sequence: TGTGCCAGCAGTAGGGGGTCGACAGGCAGCAATCAGCCCCAGCATTTT. Its protein is CASSRGSTGSNQPQHF.

The J gene is TRBJ2-5, the V gene TRBV9; possible D gene TRBD1, 6 bases. V was clipped by 2 bases and J by 0 bases, with 14 bases between them. The CDR3 extends over 16 amino acids. Germline V gene sequence: CDR1 SGDLS, CDR2 YYNGEE. In DNA form, the CDR3 reads TGTGCCAGCAGCGTTGGTACTGGACAGTACCAAGAGACCCAGTACTTC. Translating gives CASSVGTGQYQETQYF.

V and J are TRBV27 and TRBJ2-1; 10 nucleotides match TRBD1. This CDR3 is 14 amino acids long. With V trimmed by 11 bases and J by 4 bases, 8 bases remained unmatched. Germline-derived CDR1 and CDR2 are MNHEY and SMNVEV (reference sequence). The CDR3: CAVRGTGVYNEQFF. The CDR3 region has the DNA TGTGCCGTCAGGGGGACAGGGGTGTACAATGAGCAGTTCTTC.

Only a few counts were recorded for this clone. J is TRBJ2-7 and V is TRBV5-1; TRBD2 agrees at 7 bases. Germline CDR1 and CDR2: SGHRS and YFSETQ. The CDR3 is 14 residues long. V was clipped by 0 bases and J by 5 bases; unmatched bases: 5. The CDR3 here is CASSLDGRRDEQYF. CDR3 bases: TGCGCCAGCAGCTTGGACGGGAGGAGGGACGAGCAGTACTTC. The whole variable domain, remainder taken from reference TRBV5-1 and TRBJ2-7, is KAGVTQTPRYLIKTRGQQVTLSCSPISGHRSVSWYQQTPGQGLQFLFEYFSETQRNKGNFPGRFSGRQFSNSRSEMNVSTLELGDSALYLCASSLDGRRDEQYFGPGTRLTVT.

This rearrangement joins TRBV10-3 to TRBJ2-1; 11 bases align to TRBD1. The CDR3 contains 14 residues. Germline V lookup: CDR1 ENHRY, CDR2 SYGVKD. The J segment lost 10 bases and the V segment lost 6 bases, leaving 8 bases of the junction unmatched. CDR3 region: CAISGTGGRREQFF. Written as DNA, the CDR3 is TGTGCCATCAGCGGGACAGGGGGTAGGAGGGAGCAGTTCTTC.

This clone has only one observation. The chain combines TRBV30 with TRBJ2-3; possible D gene TRBD2, 7 bases. Germline V CDR1 and CDR2: GTSNPN, SVGIG (reference sequence). This CDR3 comprises 15 residues. V dropped 0 bases and J dropped 5 bases, with 15 bases sitting between them. In DNA, the CDR3 is TGTGCCTGGAGTGTAATAGGGGGGGCGGAAGATACGCAGTATTTT. It yields the protein CAWSVIGGAEDTQYF.